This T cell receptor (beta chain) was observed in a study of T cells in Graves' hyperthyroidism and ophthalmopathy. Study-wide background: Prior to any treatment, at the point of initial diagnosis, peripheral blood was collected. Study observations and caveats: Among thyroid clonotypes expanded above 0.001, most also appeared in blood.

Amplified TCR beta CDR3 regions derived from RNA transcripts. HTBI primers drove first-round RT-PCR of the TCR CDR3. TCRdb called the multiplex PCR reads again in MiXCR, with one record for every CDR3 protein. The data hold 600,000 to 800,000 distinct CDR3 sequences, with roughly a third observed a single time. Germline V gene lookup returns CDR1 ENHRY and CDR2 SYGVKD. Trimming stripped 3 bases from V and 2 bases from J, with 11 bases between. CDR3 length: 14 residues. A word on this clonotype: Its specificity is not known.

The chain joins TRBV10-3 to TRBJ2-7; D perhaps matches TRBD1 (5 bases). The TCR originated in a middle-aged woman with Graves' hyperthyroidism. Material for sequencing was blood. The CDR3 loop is CAISDRTMTYEQYF. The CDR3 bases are TGTGCCATCAGTGATCGGACAATGACCTACGAGCAGTACTTC.